The rows below give T cell receptor beta chains drawn from one sample of a study of cytotoxic CD8 clonotypes in ibrutinib-treated CLL. TCRdb keeps only in-frame clones here, not all; method: immunoSEQ multiplex PCR. The data hold roughly 76,000 clones, with 70% to 90% observed a single time. The material was PBMCs, obtained at disease progression, from a patient treated with ibrutinib. The receptors come from a human donor with chronic lymphocytic leukemia. Both conserved end residues are trimmed from each CDR3.

v_call: TRBV6-4; cdr3_aa: ASSDSGTGIEKLF
v_call: TRBV4-1; cdr3_aa: ASSQVGGQGGEQY
v_call: TRBV28; cdr3_aa: ASRDSGAYEQY
v_call: TRBV5-8; cdr3_aa: ASSPGTGGHQPQH
v_call: TRBV27; cdr3_aa: ASSLDRGAEAF
v_call: TRBV2; cdr3_aa: ASSASTLALLENEQF
v_call: TRBV15; cdr3_aa: ATSPFPGNTIY
v_call: TRBV6-6; cdr3_aa: ASSLTPGYTEAF
v_call: TRBV6-1; cdr3_aa: ALLCWVIEAF
v_call: TRBV9; cdr3_aa: ASSEGPNSGNTIY
v_call: TRBV30; cdr3_aa: AWSPPSYEQY
v_call: TRBV5-4; cdr3_aa: ASGRGGNTEAF
v_call: TRBV19; cdr3_aa: ASSTLLGEQY
v_call: TRBV18; cdr3_aa: ASSPIDRGKNIQY
v_call: TRBV6-6; cdr3_aa: ASSLAERVSYGYT
v_call: TRBV6-6; cdr3_aa: ASVRSVNTEAF
v_call: TRBV27; cdr3_aa: ASSPPGSGNTIY
v_call: TRBV27; cdr3_aa: ASRQGARLLDEQF
v_call: TRBV7-9; cdr3_aa: ASSLRGGDTEAF
v_call: TRBV5-1; cdr3_aa: ASSFSTGFRTDTQY
v_call: TRBV28; cdr3_aa: ASKSRAYEQY
v_call: TRBV4-2; cdr3_aa: ASSQEINDLTRGGYT
v_call: TRBV6-1; cdr3_aa: ASSRTSGGSEQF
v_call: TRBV11-1; cdr3_aa: ASSLGSHSGANVLT
v_call: TRBV5-1; cdr3_aa: ASSWTSDISYEQF
v_call: TRBV5-1; cdr3_aa: ASSLSRLTEDGYT
v_call: TRBV7-9; cdr3_aa: ASSLAQWQPQH
v_call: TRBV6-5; cdr3_aa: ASNPTGGAAQPQH
v_call: TRBV25-1; cdr3_aa: ASSDSGGPGETQY
v_call: TRBV9; cdr3_aa: ASSAVDQETQY
v_call: TRBV4-1; cdr3_aa: ASSQEWQGVNEQF
v_call: TRBV28; cdr3_aa: ASSILDREGKKLF
v_call: TRBV7-8; cdr3_aa: ASSLDGGTGNTIY
v_call: TRBV5-4; cdr3_aa: ASSSAQETQY
v_call: TRBV30; cdr3_aa: ACSWGEKLF
v_call: TRBV29-1; cdr3_aa: SVLTWTGGFYEQY
v_call: TRBV5-1; cdr3_aa: ASTPSGQKDTQY
v_call: TRBV10-1; cdr3_aa: ASSDGGAYEQY
v_call: TRBV5-6; cdr3_aa: ASSLAGTGTTNEKLF
v_call: TRBV5-1; cdr3_aa: ASHLSGGNNEQF
v_call: TRBV18; cdr3_aa: ASSRTSYVPDTQY
v_call: TRBV28; cdr3_aa: ASSFWLAEYEQY
v_call: TRBV7-8; cdr3_aa: ASSSRTANYGYT
v_call: TRBV15; cdr3_aa: ATSTPRAGTSYEQY
v_call: TRBV27; cdr3_aa: ASSLKGSTDTQY
v_call: TRBV6-5; cdr3_aa: ASSPGLRPYEQY
v_call: TRBV10-3; cdr3_aa: AISEGLEETQY
v_call: TRBV2; cdr3_aa: ASIRGVGNTIY
v_call: TRBV19; cdr3_aa: ASTLGGSGAF